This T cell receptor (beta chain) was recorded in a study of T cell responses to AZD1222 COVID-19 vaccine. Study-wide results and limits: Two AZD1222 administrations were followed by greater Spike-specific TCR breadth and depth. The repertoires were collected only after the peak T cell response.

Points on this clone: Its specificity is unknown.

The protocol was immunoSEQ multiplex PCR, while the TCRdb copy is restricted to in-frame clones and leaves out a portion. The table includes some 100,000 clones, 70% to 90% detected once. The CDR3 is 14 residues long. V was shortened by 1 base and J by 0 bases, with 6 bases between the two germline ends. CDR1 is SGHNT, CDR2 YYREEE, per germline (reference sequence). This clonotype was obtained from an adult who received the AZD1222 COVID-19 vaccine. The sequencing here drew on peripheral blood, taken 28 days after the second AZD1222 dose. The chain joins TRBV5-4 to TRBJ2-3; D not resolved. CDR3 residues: CASSLTLSTDTQYF. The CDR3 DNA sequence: TGTGCCAGCAGCTTGACCCTTAGCACAGATACGCAGTATTTT.